This T cell receptor (beta chain) was sequenced in a study of control samples from healthy donors and cancer patients. Some clones are missing from TCRdb's copy, which holds only in-frame ones; the method was immunoSEQ multiplex PCR. The sample lists roughly 130,000 clones; roughly nine tenths were seen once. About this clone: Germline is not matched at one junction end, which may reflect a read error.

Germline V gene data show CDR1 as GTSNPN and CDR2 as SVGIG (reference sequence). CDR3 length: 13 residues. The chain couples TRBV30 to TRBJ2-2, with 8 bases lining up with TRBD2. The sequence came from a woman in her twenties or thirties in good health. The source material was blood. Written as DNA, the CDR3 is TGTGCCTGGACCCGGGAGGGCACCCGGGAGCTGTTTTTT. Translated, it gives CAWTREGTRELFF.